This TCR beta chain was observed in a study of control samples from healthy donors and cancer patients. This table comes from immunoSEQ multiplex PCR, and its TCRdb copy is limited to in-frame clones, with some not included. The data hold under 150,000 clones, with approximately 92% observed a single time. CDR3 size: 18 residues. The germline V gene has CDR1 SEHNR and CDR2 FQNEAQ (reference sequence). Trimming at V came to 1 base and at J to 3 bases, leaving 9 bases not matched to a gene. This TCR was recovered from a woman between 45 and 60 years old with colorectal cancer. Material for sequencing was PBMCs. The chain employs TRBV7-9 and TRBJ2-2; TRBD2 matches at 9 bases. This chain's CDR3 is CASSLGTSVDIYTGELFF. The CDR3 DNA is TGTGCCAGCAGCTTAGGGACTAGCGTCGACATTTACACCGGGGAGCTGTTTTTT.